The 12 T cell receptor beta chains below come from one sample, sequenced in a study of blood T cell repertoires in COVID-19. Libraries were prepared by immunoSEQ multiplex PCR; TCRdb keeps only in-frame clonotypes and omits some of them. The table shows 160,000 or so clones, with more than 80% occurring only once. Sequenced input: peripheral blood. The receptors originated from a woman aged 55-69 years with COVID-19, enrolled during active disease.

This rearrangement joins TRBV5-6 to TRBJ2-3; maybe TRBD1 (6 bases). Trimming pared 4 bases from V and 2 bases from J, leaving 17 bases between. CDR1 is SGHDT and CDR2 is YYEEEE in the germline V gene. There are 16 residues in the CDR3. The CDR3 sequence: CASSQGTLPATDTQYF. The CDR3 bases are TGTGCCAGCAGCCAGGGGACACTACCCGCCACAGATACGCAGTATTTT.

This chain uses TRBV20-1 with TRBJ1-5; no firm D call. Deletions cut 3 bases from V and 0 bases from J, with 12 bases between. Germline assignment: CDR1 DFQATT and CDR2 SNEGSKA (reference sequence). This CDR3 has 15 amino acids. CDR3 in DNA: TGCAGTGCTAGTCCGGGAGGGTATAGCAATCAGCCCCAGCATTTT. Encoded protein: CSASPGGYSNQPQHF.

The chain employs TRBV18 and TRBJ1-2, with 8 nucleotides matching TRBD1. The V gene end was trimmed by 3 bases and the J gene end by 4 bases; junction bases not matched to a gene: 4. The CDR3 spans 14 residues. Germline loops: CDR1 KGHSH, CDR2 LQKENI. The CDR3 DNA reads TGTGCCAGCTCACCGGGACAGGACCTCTATGGCTACACCTTC. As protein: CASSPGQDLYGYTF.

This clone was detected once. The genes are TRBV9 and TRBJ1-1; 8 bases map to TRBD1. Per germline, CDR1 SGDLS and CDR2 YYNGEE. V lost 4 bases to trimming and J lost 1 base; unmatched junction nucleotides: 3. The CDR3 extends over 14 amino acids. Written as DNA, the CDR3 is TGTGCCAGCAGCTCCGGACAGGGGAACACTGAAGCTTTCTTT. Its translation: CASSSGQGNTEAFF.

For the CDR3, the DNA is TGCGCCAGCAGCCACCTGACTAGCGGGGGTACAGATACGCAGTATTTT. Translated, it gives CASSHLTSGGTDTQYF. V and J are TRBV4-3 and TRBJ2-3; TRBD2 aligns across 12 bases. The J segment lost 3 bases and the V segment lost 3 bases, leaving 4 bases of the junction unmatched. Germline CDR1 is LGHNA and CDR2 is YSLEER. This CDR3 contains 16 residues.

This chain links TRBV7-9 with TRBJ1-2, with TRBD1 matching 7 bases. With V trimmed by 4 bases and J by 3 bases, 14 bases remained unmatched. The germline gives CDR1 SEHNR, CDR2 FQNEAQ (reference sequence). CDR3 length equals 17 residues. The CDR3 DNA reads as TGTGCCAGCAGCTCATTCCGAGACAGGGCTCCCTACTATGGCTACACCTTC. Protein: CASSSFRDRAPYYGYTF.

The rearrangement links TRBV6-4 to TRBJ1-4; 7 nucleotides match TRBD1. This CDR3 region has 13 residues. Germline CDR1 MRHNA, CDR2 SNTAGT. Trimming cost V 2 bases and J 10 bases; bases outside gene matches: 4. CDR3: CASSDRQGGKLFF. The CDR3 nucleotides are TGTGCCAGCAGTGACCGACAGGGCGGAAAACTGTTTTTT.

V is TRBV19 and J is TRBJ1-2; 8 nucleotides line up with TRBD1. V lost 5 bases to trimming and J lost 5 bases; unmatched junction nucleotides: 4. The germline gives CDR1 LNHDA, CDR2 SQIVND (reference sequence). The CDR3 loop spans 13 amino acids. In DNA, the CDR3 is TGTGCCAGTAGTGTCGACAGGGGATATGGCTACACCTTC. Amino acid sequence: CASSVDRGYGYTF.

The rearrangement joins TRBV4-3 to TRBJ1-5; no firm D call. CDR1 and CDR2 from the germline V gene are LGHNA and YSLEER. CDR3 size: 13 residues. Trimming took 0 bases from V and 3 from J, leaving 3 bases between them. The chain's CDR3 is CASSQDYNQPQHF. CDR3 DNA: TGCGCCAGCAGCCAAGATTACAATCAGCCCCAGCATTTT.

The chain recombines TRBV7-9 with TRBJ2-1; TRBD2 agrees at 9 bases. The CDR3 spans 16 residues. The germline V gene encodes CDR1 SEHNR and CDR2 FQNEAQ (reference sequence). V lost 5 bases and J lost 5; bases outside the gene matches: 10. The chain's CDR3 is CASSAPGTSPNNEQFF. DNA for the CDR3: TGTGCCAGCAGCGCGCCCGGGACTAGCCCTAACAATGAGCAGTTCTTC.

The V gene is TRBV2, the J gene TRBJ1-5, with 10 bases matching TRBD1. Trimming removed 6 bases from V and 6 bases from J; junction bases left unmatched: 8. Germline V CDR1 and CDR2: SNHLY, FYNNEI. The CDR3 runs to 15 residues. The CDR3 is CASSGDRGSGQPQHF. DNA for the CDR3: TGTGCCAGCAGCGGGGACAGGGGATCCGGTCAGCCCCAGCATTTT.

The V and J genes are TRBV24-1 and TRBJ2-7; 9 bases fit TRBD1. Germline CDR1 and CDR2: KGHDR and SFDVKD. The V gene end was trimmed by 3 bases and the J gene end by 5 bases; junction bases not matched to a gene: 7. The CDR3 covers 15 residues. CDR3 sequence: CATSDHRDRVHEQYF. CDR3 bases: TGTGCCACCAGTGATCACCGGGACAGGGTCCACGAGCAGTACTTC.